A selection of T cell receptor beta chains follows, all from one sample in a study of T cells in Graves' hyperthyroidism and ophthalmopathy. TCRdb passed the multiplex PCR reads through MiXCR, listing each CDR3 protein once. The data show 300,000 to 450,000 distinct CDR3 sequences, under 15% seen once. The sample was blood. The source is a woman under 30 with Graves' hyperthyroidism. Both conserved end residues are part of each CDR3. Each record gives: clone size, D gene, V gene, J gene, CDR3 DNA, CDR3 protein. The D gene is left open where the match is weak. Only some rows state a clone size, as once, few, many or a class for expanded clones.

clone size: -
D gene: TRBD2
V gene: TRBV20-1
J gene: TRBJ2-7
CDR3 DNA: TGCAGTGCTGGAACCGGGACTAGCAGTTACGAGCAGTACTTC
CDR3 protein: CSAGTGTSSYEQYF

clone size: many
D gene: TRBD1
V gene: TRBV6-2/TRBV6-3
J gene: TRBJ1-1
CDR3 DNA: TGTGCCAGCAGTTACCCCTTCGACAGGGGCACTGAAGCTTTCTTT
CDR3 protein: CASSYPFDRGTEAFF

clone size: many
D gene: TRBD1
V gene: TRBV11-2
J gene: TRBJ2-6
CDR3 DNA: TGTGCCAGCAGACACACAGGGGCCGGGGCCAACGTCCTGACTTTC
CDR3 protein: CASRHTGAGANVLTF

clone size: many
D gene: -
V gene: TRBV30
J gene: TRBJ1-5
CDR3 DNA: TGTGCCTGGAGCGGGACGGATCAGCCCCAGCATTTT
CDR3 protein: CAWSGTDQPQHF

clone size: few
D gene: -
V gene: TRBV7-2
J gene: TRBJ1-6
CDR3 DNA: TGTGCCAGCAGCTTTGGGGGCGCGGGGAATTCACCCCTCCACTTT
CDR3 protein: CASSFGGAGNSPLHF

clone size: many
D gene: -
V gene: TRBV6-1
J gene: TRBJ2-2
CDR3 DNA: TGTGCCAGCAGTGACCGGCGGAGGAACACCGGGGAGCTGTTTTTT
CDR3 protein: CASSDRRRNTGELFF

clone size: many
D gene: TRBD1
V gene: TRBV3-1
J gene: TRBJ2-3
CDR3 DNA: TGTGCCAGCAGCCGGACAGGCCTGGATACGCAGTATTTT
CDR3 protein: CASSRTGLDTQYF

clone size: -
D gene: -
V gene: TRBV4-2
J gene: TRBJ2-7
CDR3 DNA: TGTGCCAGCAGCCAAGAGGAAATCGGGCGCGAGCAGCACTTC
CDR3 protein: CASSQEEIGREQHF

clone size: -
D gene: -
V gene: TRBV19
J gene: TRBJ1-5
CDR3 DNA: TGTGCCAGTAGTATATATAGGGACATTCCGTCCAGCAATCAGCCCCAGCATTTT
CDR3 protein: CASSIYRDIPSSNQPQHF

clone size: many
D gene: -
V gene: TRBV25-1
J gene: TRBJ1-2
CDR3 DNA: TGTGCCAGCAGTGGAACAGGGAGAAACTATGGCTACACCTTC
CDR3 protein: CASSGTGRNYGYTF

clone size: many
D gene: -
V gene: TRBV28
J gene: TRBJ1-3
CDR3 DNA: TGTGCCAGCAGTTTTCCGGGGGAGGCCGGAAACACCATATATTTT
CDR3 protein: CASSFPGEAGNTIYF

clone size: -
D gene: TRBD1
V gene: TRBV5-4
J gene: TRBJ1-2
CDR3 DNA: TGTGCCAGCAAGATTACCGGGACAGGCGTCGTTGGCTACACCTTC
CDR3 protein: CASKITGTGVVGYTF

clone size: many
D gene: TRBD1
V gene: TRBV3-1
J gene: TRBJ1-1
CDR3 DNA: TGTGCCAGCAGCTTCCCGGGACAGGGTGGCACTGAAGCTTTCTTT
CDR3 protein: CASSFPGQGGTEAFF

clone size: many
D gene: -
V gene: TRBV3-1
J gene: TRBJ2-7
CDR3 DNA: TGTGCCAGCAGCCAAGGTCGAGGTCTGATCGAGCAGTACTTC
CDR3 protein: CASSQGRGLIEQYF

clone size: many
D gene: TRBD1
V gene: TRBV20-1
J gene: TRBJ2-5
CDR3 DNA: TGCAGTGCTACAACCCCAGGGACAGGGATCCAAGAGACCCAGTACTTC
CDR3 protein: CSATTPGTGIQETQYF

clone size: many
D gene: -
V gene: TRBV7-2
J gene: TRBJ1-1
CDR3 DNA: TGTGCCAGCAGCTTCGGCGGTTTCTCTGAAGCTTTCTTT
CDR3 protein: CASSFGGFSEAFF

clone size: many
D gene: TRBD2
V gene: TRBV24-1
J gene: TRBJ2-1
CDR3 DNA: TGTGCCACCAGTGACCCGGGACTAGCGGGAGCCTACAATGAGCAGTTCTTC
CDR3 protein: CATSDPGLAGAYNEQFF

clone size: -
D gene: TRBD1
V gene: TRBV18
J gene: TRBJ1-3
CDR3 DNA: TGTGCCAGATCACCGACGACAGGGGCGCTCTCTGGAAACACCATATATTTT
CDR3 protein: CARSPTTGALSGNTIYF

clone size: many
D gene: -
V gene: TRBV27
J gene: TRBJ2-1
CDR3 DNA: TGTGCCAGCAGTGTCACTCCAAGCTCCTACAATGAGCAGTTCTTC
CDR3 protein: CASSVTPSSYNEQFF

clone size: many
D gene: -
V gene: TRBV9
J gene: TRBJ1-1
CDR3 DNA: TGTGCCAGCAGCGGTGCGGTGGGCACTGAAGCTTTCTTT
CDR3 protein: CASSGAVGTEAFF

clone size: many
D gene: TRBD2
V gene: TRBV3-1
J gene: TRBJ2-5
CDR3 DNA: TGTGCCAGCAGCCAAACTAGCGGAGCCCAAGAGACCCAGTACTTC
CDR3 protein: CASSQTSGAQETQYF

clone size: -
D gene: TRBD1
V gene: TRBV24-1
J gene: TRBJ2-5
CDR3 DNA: TGTGCCACCAGTGATCCGACACCGGACAGGGGGAACCAAGAGACCCAGTACTTC
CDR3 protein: CATSDPTPDRGNQETQYF

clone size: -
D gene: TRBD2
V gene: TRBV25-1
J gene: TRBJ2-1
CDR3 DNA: TGTGCCAGCAGTGACACGGGAGGGCCCTCGAATGAGCAGTTCTTC
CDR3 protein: CASSDTGGPSNEQFF

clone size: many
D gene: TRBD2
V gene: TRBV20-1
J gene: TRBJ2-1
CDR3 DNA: TGCAGTGCTAGAGCGGGACTAGCGGGGTGGAATGAGCAGTTCTTC
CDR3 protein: CSARAGLAGWNEQFF

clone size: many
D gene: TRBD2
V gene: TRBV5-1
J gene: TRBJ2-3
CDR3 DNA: TGCGCCAGCAGTAGGATCGAGCGGGGGTCCACAGATACGCAGTATTTT
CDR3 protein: CASSRIERGSTDTQYF

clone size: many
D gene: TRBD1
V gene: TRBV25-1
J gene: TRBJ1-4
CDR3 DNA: TGTGCCAGCAGTGAATTCGAGGGGACAGTGGGTGAAAAACTGTTTTTT
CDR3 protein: CASSEFEGTVGEKLFF

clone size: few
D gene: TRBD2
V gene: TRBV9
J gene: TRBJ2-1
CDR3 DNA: TGTGCCAGCAGCCTAGCGGGAGTGCCCTACAATGAGCAGTTCTTC
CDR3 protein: CASSLAGVPYNEQFF

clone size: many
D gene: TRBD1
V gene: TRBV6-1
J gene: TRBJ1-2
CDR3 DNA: TGTGCCAGCAGCGACAGGGGGCGCAACCCCTATGGCTACACCTTC
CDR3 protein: CASSDRGRNPYGYTF

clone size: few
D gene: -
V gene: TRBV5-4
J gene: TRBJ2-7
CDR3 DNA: TGTGCCAGCAGCTTGAAAACAGGAGTTTCCTACGAGCAGTACTTC
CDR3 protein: CASSLKTGVSYEQYF

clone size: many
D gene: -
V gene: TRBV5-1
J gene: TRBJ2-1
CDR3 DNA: TGCGCCAGCAGCTTGGACCAGTATAATGAGCAGTTCTTC
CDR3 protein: CASSLDQYNEQFF

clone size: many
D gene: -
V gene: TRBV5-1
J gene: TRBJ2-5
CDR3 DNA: TGCGCCAGCAGCAAAGAAACTATCCTAGAGACCCAGTACTTC
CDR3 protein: CASSKETILETQYF

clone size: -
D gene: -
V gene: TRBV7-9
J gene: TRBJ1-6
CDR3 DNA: TGTGCCAGCAGCTTAGCGCGGAGGGGTAATAATTCACCCCTCCACTTT
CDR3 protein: CASSLARRGNNSPLHF

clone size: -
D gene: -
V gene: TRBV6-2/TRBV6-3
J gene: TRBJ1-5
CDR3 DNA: TGTGCCAGCAATGAGGGGGGGGGGCGAGAATTTCAGCCCCAGCATTTT
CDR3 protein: CASNEGGGREFQPQHF

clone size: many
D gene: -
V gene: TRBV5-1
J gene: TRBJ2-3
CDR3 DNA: TGCGCCAGCAGCCTGGGACACCCGCTGGGCACAGATACGCAGTATTTT
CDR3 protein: CASSLGHPLGTDTQYF

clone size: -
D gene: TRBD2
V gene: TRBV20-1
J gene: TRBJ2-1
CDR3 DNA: TGCAGTGCTACCATGACTCGGGGCGGGGGGCCGTCTAATGAGCAGTTCTTC
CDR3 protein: CSATMTRGGGPSNEQFF

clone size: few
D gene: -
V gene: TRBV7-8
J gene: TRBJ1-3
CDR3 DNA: TGTGCCAGCAGCTTAGGAGGGGGGGGGTTCTCAGGTGGAAACACCATATATTTT
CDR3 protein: CASSLGGGGFSGGNTIYF

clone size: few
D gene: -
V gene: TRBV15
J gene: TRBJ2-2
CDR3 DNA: TGTGCCACCAGCAGGGAGACAGGTCCGAACACCGGGGAGCTGTTTTTT
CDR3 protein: CATSRETGPNTGELFF

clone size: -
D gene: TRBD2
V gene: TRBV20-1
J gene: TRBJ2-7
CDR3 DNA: TGCAGTGCTTCCTCCGGGACTACCGGGTGGGAGCAGTACTTC
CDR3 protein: CSASSGTTGWEQYF

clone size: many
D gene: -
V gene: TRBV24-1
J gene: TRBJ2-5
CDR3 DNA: TGTGCCACCAGTGACCCCGTCTTCGGAAGCCAGTACTTC
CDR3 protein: CATSDPVFGSQYF

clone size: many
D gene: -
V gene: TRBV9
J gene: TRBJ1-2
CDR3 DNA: TGTGCCAGCACCGAAGACCTTACGGCCTATGGCTACACCTTC
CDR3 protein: CASTEDLTAYGYTF

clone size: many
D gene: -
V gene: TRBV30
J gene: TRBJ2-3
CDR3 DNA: TGTGCCTGGGGAGGGCTAGCCACAGATACGCAGTATTTT
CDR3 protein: CAWGGLATDTQYF

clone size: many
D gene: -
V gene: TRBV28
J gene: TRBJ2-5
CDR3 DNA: TGTGCCAGCAGTATCACTCCGGGACGTTCACCACCGTACTTC
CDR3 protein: CASSITPGRSPPYF

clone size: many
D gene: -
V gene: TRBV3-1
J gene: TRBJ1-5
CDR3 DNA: TGTGCCAGCAGCCAGGGGGGGGTTGAGGTTCCCCAGCATTTT
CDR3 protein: CASSQGGVEVPQHF

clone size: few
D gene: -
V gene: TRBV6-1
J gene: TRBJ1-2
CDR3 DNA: TGTGCCAGCAGCCAACCCCTCGGGCAGCCTCCCTCCTATGGCTACACCTTC
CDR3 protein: CASSQPLGQPPSYGYTF

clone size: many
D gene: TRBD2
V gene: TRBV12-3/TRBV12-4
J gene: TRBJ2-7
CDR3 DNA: TGTGCCAGCAGCTCCAGCGGGAGGGAGCAGTACTTC
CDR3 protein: CASSSSGREQYF

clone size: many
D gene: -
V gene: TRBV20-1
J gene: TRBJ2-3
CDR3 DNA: TGCAGTGCTAGGGCCGACGTCGGGTTCACAGATACGCAGTATTTT
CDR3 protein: CSARADVGFTDTQYF

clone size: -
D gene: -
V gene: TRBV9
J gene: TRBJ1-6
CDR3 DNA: TGTGCCAGCAGCGCCGGGGAAGGGGAGAGGGCCTATAATTCACCCCTCCACTTT
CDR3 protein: CASSAGEGERAYNSPLHF

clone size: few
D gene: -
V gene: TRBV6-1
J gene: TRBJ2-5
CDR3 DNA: TGTGCCAGCAGTGAAAGCAGGAGCCAGTACTTC
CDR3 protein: CASSESRSQYF

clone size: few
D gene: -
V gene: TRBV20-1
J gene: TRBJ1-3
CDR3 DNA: TGCAGTGCTAGAGAGGGGACTTTCTCTGGAAACACCATATATTTT
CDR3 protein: CSAREGTFSGNTIYF

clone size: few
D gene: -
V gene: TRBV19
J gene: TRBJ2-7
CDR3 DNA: TGTGCCAGTAGTCCCCTCATTACGGATATCCACGAGCAGTACTTC
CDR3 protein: CASSPLITDIHEQYF

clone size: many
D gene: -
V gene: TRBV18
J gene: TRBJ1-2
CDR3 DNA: TGTGCCAGCTCACCAATGGCGAACTATGGCTACACCTTC
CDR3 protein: CASSPMANYGYTF

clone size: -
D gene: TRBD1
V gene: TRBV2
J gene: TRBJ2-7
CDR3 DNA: TGTGCCAGCAGTGATCGACAGGGTGTCGACGAGCAGTACTTC
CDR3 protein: CASSDRQGVDEQYF

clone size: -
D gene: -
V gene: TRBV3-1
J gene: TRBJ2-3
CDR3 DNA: TGTGCCCGCAGTAAGGGGGGAACAGATACGCAGTATTTT
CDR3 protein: CARSKGGTDTQYF

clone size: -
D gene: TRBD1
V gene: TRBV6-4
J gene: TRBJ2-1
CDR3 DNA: TGTGCCAGCAGTGAGGGCGTGGACAGGGGACGTGAGCAGTTCTTC
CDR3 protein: CASSEGVDRGREQFF